The 6 T cell receptor beta chains presented below share a single source sample, sequenced in a study of tumor T cells in aggressive B-cell lymphoma. Only in-frame clones appear in the TCRdb table, and some are missing; sequencing was by immunoSEQ multiplex PCR. The sample shows 7,000 to 8,000 clones, under 85% of them seen only once. The sequenced material came from tumor tissue. The receptors originated from an adult with diffuse large B cell lymphoma.

The genes are TRBV19 and TRBJ1-1; tentatively, D is TRBD1 (5 bases). CDR3 length: 11 amino acids. Germline V lookup: CDR1 LNHDA, CDR2 SQIVND (reference sequence). V dropped 4 bases and J dropped 10 bases, with 10 bases sitting between them. CDR3 DNA sequence: TGTGCCAGTAGTACAGGGTATAGAGCTTTCTTT. Translated, it gives CASSTGYRAFF.

This clone was counted once. This chain joins TRBV19 and TRBJ2-7; 10 bases are shared with TRBD2. This CDR3 comprises 15 residues. Germline-derived CDR1 and CDR2 are LNHDA and SQIVND (reference sequence). V was pared by 6 bases and J by 1 base, with 6 bases of the junction left unmatched. This CDR3 is CASSLRTSGSYEQYF. Written as DNA, the CDR3 is TGTGCCAGTAGCCTAAGGACTAGCGGTTCCTACGAGCAGTACTTC.

CDR3 sequence reads: CSVVDRDGNQPQHF. In DNA form, the CDR3 reads TGCAGCGTTGTGGACAGGGATGGCAATCAGCCCCAGCATTTT. The V and J genes are TRBV29-1 and TRBJ1-5, with 8 bases aligning to TRBD1. J gave up 2 bases and V 4 bases, and 4 bases lay outside the gene matches. The CDR3 contains 14 residues. The germline V gene has CDR1 SQVTM and CDR2 ANQGSEA.

The chain couples TRBV9 to TRBJ2-1; TRBD2 matches at 9 bases. J gave up 6 bases and V 4 bases, and 8 bases lay outside the gene matches. The V gene's germline CDR1 is SGDLS and CDR2 YYNGEE. The CDR3 length is 15 residues. CDR3 region: CASSPGLAPTNEQFF. As DNA, the CDR3 is TGTGCCAGCAGCCCCGGACTAGCGCCGACCAATGAGCAGTTCTTC.

This clone was seen a single time. The rearrangement uses TRBV5-6 and TRBJ1-3, with a weak D call TRBD1 (5 bases). The V gene lost 4 bases and the J gene lost 4 bases, with 12 bases spanning the gap. Per germline, CDR1 SGHDT and CDR2 YYEEEE. CDR3 length: 14 residues. CDR3 coding DNA: TGTGCCAGCAGCCTAACAGGAGCCGGAAACACCATATATTTT. This translates into CASSLTGAGNTIYF.

This sequence joins TRBV5-4 and TRBJ2-5, with 8 positions matching TRBD2. CDR3 length equals 15 residues. CDR1 and CDR2 from the germline V gene are SGHNT and YYREEE (reference sequence). Trimming cost V 6 bases and J 4 bases; bases outside gene matches: 11. CDR3 region: CASTTGGGSGETQYF. In nucleotides, the CDR3 is TGTGCCAGCACAACGGGAGGGGGGAGCGGAGAGACCCAGTACTTC. Full variable domain (rest looked up from reference TRBV5-4 and TRBJ2-5): ETGVTQSPTHLIKTRGQQVTLRCSSQSGHNTVSWYQQALGQGPQFIFQYYREEENGRGNFPPRFSGLQFPNYSSELNVNALELDDSALYLCASTTGGGSGETQYFGPGTRLLVL.